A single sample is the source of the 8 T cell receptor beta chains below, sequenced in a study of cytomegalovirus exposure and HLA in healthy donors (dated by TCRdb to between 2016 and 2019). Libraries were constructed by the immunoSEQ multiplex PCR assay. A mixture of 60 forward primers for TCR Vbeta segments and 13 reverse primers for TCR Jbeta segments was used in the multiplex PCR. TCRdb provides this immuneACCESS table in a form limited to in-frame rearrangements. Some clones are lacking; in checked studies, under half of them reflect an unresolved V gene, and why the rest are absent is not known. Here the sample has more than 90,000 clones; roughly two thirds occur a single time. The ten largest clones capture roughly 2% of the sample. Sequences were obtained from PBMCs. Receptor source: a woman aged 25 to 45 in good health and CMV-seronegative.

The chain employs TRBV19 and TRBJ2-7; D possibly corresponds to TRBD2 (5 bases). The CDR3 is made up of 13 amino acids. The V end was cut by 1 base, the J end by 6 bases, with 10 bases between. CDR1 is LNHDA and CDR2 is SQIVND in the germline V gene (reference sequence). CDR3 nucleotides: TGTGCCAGTAGTATAGTGGGAGCGGTCGAGCAGTACTTC. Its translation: CASSIVGAVEQYF.

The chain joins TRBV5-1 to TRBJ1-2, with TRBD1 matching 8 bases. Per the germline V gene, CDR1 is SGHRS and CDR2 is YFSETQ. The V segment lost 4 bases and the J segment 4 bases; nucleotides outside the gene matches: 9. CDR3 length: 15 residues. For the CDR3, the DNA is TGCGCCAGCAGCCCTCATACAGACAGGGGCTATGGCTACACCTTC. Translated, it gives CASSPHTDRGYGYTF.

Written as DNA, the CDR3 is TGTGCCACCCGGGACAGCGAGAGTTCACCCCTCCACTTT. Protein sequence: CATRDSESSPLHF. The V and J genes are TRBV28 and TRBJ1-6; 7 bases match TRBD1. CDR1 is MDHEN, CDR2 SYDVKM, per germline. Germline trimming cut 10 bases from V and 9 bases from J; bases unmatched to any gene: 9. The CDR3 length is 13 residues.

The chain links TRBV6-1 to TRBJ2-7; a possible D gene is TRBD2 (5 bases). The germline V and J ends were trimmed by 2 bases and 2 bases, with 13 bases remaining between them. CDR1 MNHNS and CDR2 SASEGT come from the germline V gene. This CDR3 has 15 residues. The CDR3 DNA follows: TGTGCCAGCAGTGAATCATCAAGCGGCGCCTACGAGCAGTACTTC. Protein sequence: CASSESSSGAYEQYF.

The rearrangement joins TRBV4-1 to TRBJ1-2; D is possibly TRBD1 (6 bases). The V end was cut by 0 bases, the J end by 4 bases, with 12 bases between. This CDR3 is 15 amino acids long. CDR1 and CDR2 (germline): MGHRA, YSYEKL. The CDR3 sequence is CASSQEEAGVYGYTF. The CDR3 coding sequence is TGCGCCAGCAGCCAAGAGGAAGCAGGGGTCTATGGCTACACCTTC.

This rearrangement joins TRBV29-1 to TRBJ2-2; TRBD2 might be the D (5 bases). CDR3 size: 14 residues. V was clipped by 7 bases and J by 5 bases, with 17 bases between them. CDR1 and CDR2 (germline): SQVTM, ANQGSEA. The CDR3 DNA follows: TGCAGCGCGCCCCGGGCATCGGGGACCGGGGAGCTGTTTTTT. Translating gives CSAPRASGTGELFF.

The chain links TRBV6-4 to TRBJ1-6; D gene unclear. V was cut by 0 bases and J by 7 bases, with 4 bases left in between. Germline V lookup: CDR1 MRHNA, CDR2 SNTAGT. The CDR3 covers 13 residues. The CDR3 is CASSDSENSPLHF. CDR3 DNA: TGTGCCAGCAGTGACTCCGAGAATTCACCCCTCCACTTT.

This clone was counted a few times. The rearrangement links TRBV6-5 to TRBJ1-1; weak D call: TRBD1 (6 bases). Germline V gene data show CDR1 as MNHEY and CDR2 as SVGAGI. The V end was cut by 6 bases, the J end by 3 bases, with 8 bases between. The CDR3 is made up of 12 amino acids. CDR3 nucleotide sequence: TGTGCCAGCAGATCAGGGGACACTGAAGCTTTCTTT. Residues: CASRSGDTEAFF.